This T cell receptor beta chain stems from a study of cytomegalovirus exposure and HLA in healthy donors. The V and J ends lost 1 base and 5 bases respectively, with 14 bases between them. The CDR3 consists of 15 residues. The germline gives CDR1 LNHNV, CDR2 YYDKDF (reference sequence). PCR primers comprised 60 Vbeta and 13 Jbeta primers. The method was immunoSEQ multiplex PCR; TCRdb's version includes in-frame clones alone and lacks a portion of them. The profile shows 150,000 to 200,000 clones, 75% of them singletons. The sequence was obtained from a woman aged 50 to 60 in good health and CMV-seropositive. Sequences were obtained from PBMCs. The chain carries TRBV15 and TRBJ2-5, with D possibly being TRBD2 (5 bases). The CDR3 DNA reads TGTGCCACCAGCAGAGTGAGGGCCGGGCGGGAGACCCAGTACTTC. It translates to CATSRVRAGRETQYF.